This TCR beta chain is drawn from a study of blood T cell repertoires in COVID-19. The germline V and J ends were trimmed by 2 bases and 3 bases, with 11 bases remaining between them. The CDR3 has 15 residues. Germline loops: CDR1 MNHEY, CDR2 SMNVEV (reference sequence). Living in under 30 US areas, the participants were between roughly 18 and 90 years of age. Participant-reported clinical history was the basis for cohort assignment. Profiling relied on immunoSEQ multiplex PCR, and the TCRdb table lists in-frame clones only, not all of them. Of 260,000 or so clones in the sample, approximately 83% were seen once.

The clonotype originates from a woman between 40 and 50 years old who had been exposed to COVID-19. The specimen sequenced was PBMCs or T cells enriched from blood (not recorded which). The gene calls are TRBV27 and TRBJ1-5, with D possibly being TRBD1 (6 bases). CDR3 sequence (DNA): TGTGCCAGCAGTTTACAACAGGGCCACAATCAGCCCCAGCATTTT. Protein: CASSLQQGHNQPQHF.